Below, 5 T cell receptor beta chains from the same sample are listed, as sequenced in a study of blood T cell repertoires in COVID-19. The assay was immunoSEQ multiplex PCR, and TCRdb's table has in-frame clones only and misses some. Found here are roughly 280,000 clones, around nine tenths of them singletons; the top ten hold 10% to 12%. The specimen was peripheral blood. All receptors come from a woman aged 25 to 39 with COVID-19, enrolled during active disease.

The rearrangement uses TRBV18 and TRBJ1-6; a possible D gene is TRBD1 (6 bases). The germline gives CDR1 KGHSH, CDR2 LQKENI. Between the trimmed V and J ends, which lost 3 bases and 7 bases, there was a span of 10 bases. CDR3 length: 14 amino acids. CDR3 in DNA: TGTGCCAGCTCACCCACAGGGACGAATTCACCCCTCCACTTT. Residues: CASSPTGTNSPLHF.

This clone was seen a single time. This rearrangement joins TRBV5-1 to TRBJ2-7; the D gene is possibly TRBD2 (6 bases). V gave up 4 bases and J gave up 2 bases, with 13 bases separating them. In germline, CDR1 is SGHRS, CDR2 YFSETQ. CDR3 length: 14 residues. The CDR3 nucleotides read TGCGCCAGCAGCGTTACAGCGGGCACCTACGAGCAGTACTTC. Translated, it gives CASSVTAGTYEQYF.

This sequence joins TRBV9 and TRBJ2-1, with a tentative D call TRBD2 (6 bases). V lost 3 bases, J lost 4 bases, and 17 bases lay in between. The germline V gene encodes CDR1 SGDLS and CDR2 YYNGEE. CDR3 length: 16 residues. CDR3 residues: CASSAPGTSSYNEQFF. In DNA form, the CDR3 reads TGTGCCAGCAGCGCCCCCGGTACTAGCAGTTACAATGAGCAGTTCTTC.

This clone was found once. V gene TRBV30 combines with J gene TRBJ1-1; D not resolved. V was clipped by 0 bases and J by 6 bases, with 11 bases between them. The germline gives CDR1 GTSNPN, CDR2 SVGIG (reference sequence). The CDR3 sequence is 13 residues long. This CDR3 is CAWSVGGQAEAFF. The CDR3 region has the DNA TGTGCCTGGAGTGTCGGAGGTCAAGCTGAAGCTTTCTTT.

The chain carries TRBV6-5 and TRBJ2-1, with 7 nucleotides matching TRBD2. Germline V CDR1 and CDR2: MNHEY, SVGAGI. There are 13 residues in the CDR3. V lost 4 bases to trimming and J lost 6 bases; unmatched junction nucleotides: 3. The CDR3: CASSFPGGNEQFF. CDR3 nucleotides: TGTGCCAGCAGTTTCCCGGGGGGCAATGAGCAGTTCTTC.